Listed below are T cell receptor beta chains from one sample, sequenced in a study of technical replicates of blood from a few donors. Only in-frame clones appear in the TCRdb table, and some are missing; sequencing was by immunoSEQ multiplex PCR. Of tens of thousands of clones listed, approximately 97% are singletons. Sequences were obtained from T cells isolated from PBMCs. The receptor source for this set is a human donor in good health. The CDR3 runs from the conserved cysteine through the conserved F or W. Each record gives: J gene, D gene, V gene, clone size, CDR3 DNA, CDR3 protein. D genes are given only for firm matches. Clone sizes are given selectively: once, few, many, or a class where the clone is expanded.

J: TRBJ2-1
D: TRBD1
V: TRBV28
size: NA
DNA: TGTGCCACCACCACCCGCACCGGGACAGGGGTAAATGAGCAGTTCTTC
CDR3: CATTTRTGTGVNEQFF

J: TRBJ2-2
D: NA
V: TRBV7-5
size: once
DNA: TGTGTCAGAAGCTTAGTTCCCAGGGAGCTGTTTTTT
CDR3: CVRSLVPRELFF

J: TRBJ2-1
D: NA
V: TRBV10-1
size: NA
DNA: TGCGCCAGCAGTGAGGAGGTGACAGGCGCCAGCTCCTACAATGAGCAGTTCTTC
CDR3: CASSEEVTGASSYNEQFF

J: TRBJ2-7
D: NA
V: TRBV6-1
size: NA
DNA: TGTGCCAGCACCCCGGACCTTGCAGGGTACTACGAGCAGTACTTC
CDR3: CASTPDLAGYYEQYF

J: TRBJ2-1
D: TRBD2
V: TRBV4-1
size: NA
DNA: TGCGCCAGCAGCGAAGTGAGGACTAGCGCGTACAATGAGCAGTTCTTC
CDR3: CASSEVRTSAYNEQFF

J: TRBJ2-2
D: TRBD2
V: TRBV4-2
size: NA
DNA: TGTGCCAGCAGCCAAGCCGGGACTAGCGGGGGAAAGAACACCGGGGAGCTGTTTTTT
CDR3: CASSQAGTSGGKNTGELFF

J: TRBJ2-7
D: TRBD2
V: TRBV4-2
size: NA
DNA: TGTGCCAGCAGCCAAGCCGCTAGCGGGGTCACCTACGAGCAGTACTTC
CDR3: CASSQAASGVTYEQYF

J: TRBJ2-1
D: TRBD2
V: TRBV7-2
size: few
DNA: TGTGCCAGCAGCTTAGCCCCTGTAGCGGGAGGGCGCTGGGTCAACTACAATGAGCAGTTCTTC
CDR3: CASSLAPVAGGRWVNYNEQFF

J: TRBJ1-5
D: TRBD1
V: TRBV15
size: NA
DNA: TGTGCCACCAGCGGGGGGACAGGGGGGAATCAGCCCCAGCATTTT
CDR3: CATSGGTGGNQPQHF

J: TRBJ2-1
D: NA
V: TRBV6-6
size: NA
DNA: TGTGCCAGCAGTTCCACCCAGGGCTCCTACAATGAGCAGTTCTTC
CDR3: CASSSTQGSYNEQFF

J: TRBJ1-2
D: NA
V: TRBV30
size: NA
DNA: TGTGCCTGGAACCGGGGTCCATCCCCTGGCTACACCTTC
CDR3: CAWNRGPSPGYTF

J: TRBJ2-3
D: TRBD2
V: TRBV11-3
size: NA
DNA: TGTGCCAGCAGAACAACCGGACTAGCAGATACGCAGTATTTT
CDR3: CASRTTGLADTQYF

J: TRBJ1-2
D: NA
V: TRBV2
size: once
DNA: TGTGCCAGCAGAAGGACAGAGCATGGCTACACCTTC
CDR3: CASRRTEHGYTF

J: TRBJ2-5
D: NA
V: TRBV27
size: NA
DNA: TGTGCCAGCAGTTCCCAGGGTCAAGAGACCCAGTACTTC
CDR3: CASSSQGQETQYF

J: TRBJ1-1
D: TRBD1
V: TRBV6-5
size: once
DNA: TGTGCCAGCAGTTACTCGACAGGGGGCTTGTCTTTCTTT
CDR3: CASSYSTGGLSFF

J: TRBJ1-4
D: TRBD1
V: TRBV15
size: NA
DNA: TGTGCCACCAGCAGAGAAAAGACAGGGTCTGAAAAACTGTTTTTT
CDR3: CATSREKTGSEKLFF

J: TRBJ1-1
D: NA
V: TRBV28
size: NA
DNA: TGTGCCAGCAGCGCAGAGGGTACTGAAGCTTTCTTT
CDR3: CASSAEGTEAFF

J: TRBJ2-7
D: NA
V: TRBV5-1
size: NA
DNA: TGCGCCAGCAGCCTCTCAATTAGCCCGGACTCCTACGAGCAGTACTTC
CDR3: CASSLSISPDSYEQYF

J: TRBJ1-4
D: TRBD1
V: TRBV6-4
size: NA
DNA: TGTGCCAGCAGCGCCGCGGGACAGGGAGGGGAAAAACTGTTTTTT
CDR3: CASSAAGQGGEKLFF

J: TRBJ2-7
D: NA
V: TRBV5-1
size: NA
DNA: TGCGCCAGCAGCTTACGGGACACCTACGAGCAGTACTTC
CDR3: CASSLRDTYEQYF

J: TRBJ1-1
D: NA
V: TRBV5-4
size: NA
DNA: TGTGCCAGCAGCTTCGGGGGTTTGGGGTTTATCGGTCGCACTGAAGCTTTCTTT
CDR3: CASSFGGLGFIGRTEAFF

J: TRBJ1-1
D: NA
V: TRBV6-1
size: NA
DNA: TGTGCCAGCAGTGAGACCGGGCGGGCCACTGAAGCTTTCTTT
CDR3: CASSETGRATEAFF

J: TRBJ1-3
D: NA
V: TRBV7-9
size: NA
DNA: TGTGCCAGCATGGGAACACGAGGAGGCAACACCATATATTTT
CDR3: CASMGTRGGNTIYF

J: TRBJ2-7
D: NA
V: TRBV28
size: NA
DNA: TGTGCCAGCAGTTTAGCCCAGGGGAGAGGACAGTACTTC
CDR3: CASSLAQGRGQYF

J: TRBJ1-2
D: TRBD1
V: TRBV5-1
size: NA
DNA: TGCGCCAGCAGCTCGGACTTACAGGGGCACTATGGCTACACCTTC
CDR3: CASSSDLQGHYGYTF

J: TRBJ2-7
D: TRBD2
V: TRBV7-9
size: NA
DNA: TGTGCCAGCAGCCCTCGAGGGACTAGCGGGACTCCCTACGAGCAGTACTTC
CDR3: CASSPRGTSGTPYEQYF

J: TRBJ2-7
D: TRBD2
V: TRBV15
size: NA
DNA: TGTGCCACCAGCCCAGAGAATAGCGGGGGATTCTACGAGCAGTACTTC
CDR3: CATSPENSGGFYEQYF

J: TRBJ2-1
D: NA
V: TRBV4-1
size: NA
DNA: TGCGCCAGCAGCCCGTTACGGGGCAATGAGCAGTTCTTC
CDR3: CASSPLRGNEQFF

J: TRBJ2-4
D: NA
V: TRBV7-3
size: NA
DNA: TGTGCCAGCAGCCCTGGAGGGACCAAAAACATTCAGTACTTC
CDR3: CASSPGGTKNIQYF

J: TRBJ1-3
D: NA
V: TRBV6-1
size: NA
DNA: TGTGCCAGCAGACGTACTCCCGATGGAAACACCATATATTTT
CDR3: CASRRTPDGNTIYF

J: TRBJ1-3
D: NA
V: TRBV30
size: NA
DNA: TGTGCCTCAGGCGGGGGCGGAAACACCATATATTTT
CDR3: CASGGGGNTIYF

J: TRBJ1-2
D: NA
V: TRBV7-2
size: NA
DNA: TGTGCCAGCAGCCCACGCCCTGACAGTCGGAACTATGGCTACACCTTC
CDR3: CASSPRPDSRNYGYTF

J: TRBJ2-2
D: TRBD1
V: TRBV7-9
size: NA
DNA: TGTGCCAGCAGCCAAAGGACAGGGGGCGCCTCCGGGGAGCTGTTTTTT
CDR3: CASSQRTGGASGELFF

J: TRBJ1-1
D: NA
V: TRBV19
size: NA
DNA: TGTGCCAGTAGTATCCCGACAGGACGGGTGAACACTGAAGCTTTCTTT
CDR3: CASSIPTGRVNTEAFF

J: TRBJ2-7
D: TRBD2
V: TRBV5-1
size: NA
DNA: TGCGCCAGCAGCACGACTAGCGGGAGGTCCTACGAGCAGTACTTC
CDR3: CASSTTSGRSYEQYF